The 5 T cell receptor beta chains below come from one sample, sequenced in a study of cytotoxic CD8 clonotypes in ibrutinib-treated CLL. Clones were sequenced by immunoSEQ multiplex PCR, and TCRdb holds only the in-frame ones, with some missing. The repertoire holds about 140,000 clones, with approximately 80% as singletons. The starting material was PBMCs, obtained after 36 months of ibrutinib treatment. These receptors were taken from a human donor with chronic lymphocytic leukemia.

This clone was detected only once. This chain joins TRBV12-5 and TRBJ2-1; TRBD2 is a possible D gene (5 bases). The CDR3 runs 13 residues. V was trimmed by 1 base and J by 7 bases, leaving 8 bases between them. Looked up from germline, CDR1 is LGHNT and CDR2 is FRNRAP. The CDR3, as DNA: TGTGCTAGTGGTTTGGGTAAGCGGAATGAGCAGTTCTTC. It encodes CASGLGKRNEQFF.

The rearrangement uses TRBV5-1 and TRBJ1-6; D gene ambiguous. The V end was cut by 0 bases, the J end by 7 bases, with 11 bases between. The CDR3 is made up of 15 amino acids. Germline V CDR1 and CDR2: SGHRS, YFSETQ. This CDR3 reads CASSLGFQKNSPLHF. CDR3 DNA sequence: TGCGCCAGCAGCTTGGGATTCCAGAAGAATTCACCCCTCCACTTT.

Concerning this clone itself: This sample includes further DNA sequences coding for the same CDR3. The rearrangement uses TRBV18 and TRBJ1-5, with 7 bases identical to TRBD1. The CDR3 totals 14 residues. V lost 2 bases to trimming and J lost 4 bases; unmatched junction nucleotides: 2. The germline V gene encodes CDR1 KGHSH and CDR2 LQKENI. CDR3 amino acids: CASSPGQANQPQHF. For the CDR3, the DNA is TGTGCCAGCTCACCAGGACAGGCAAATCAGCCCCAGCATTTT.

This clone was recorded a few times. The rearrangement joins TRBV10-3 to TRBJ2-3; TRBD1 matches 9 bases. Per the germline V gene, CDR1 is ENHRY and CDR2 is SYGVKD. This CDR3 comprises 15 residues. V lost 9 bases, J lost 2 bases, and 9 bases stayed unmatched. CDR3 DNA: TGTGCCATAAGTCGGGGACAGGGTGACACAGATACGCAGTATTTT. Its translation: CAISRGQGDTDTQYF.

The chain has TRBV9 and TRBJ2-3; D call uncertain. V lost 2 bases and J 4 bases, leaving 5 bases between the germline ends. The CDR3 length is 12 residues. From germline, CDR1 is SGDLS and CDR2 YYNGEE. DNA for the CDR3: TGTGCCAGCAGCGTGGGTGCAGATACGCAGTATTTT. Amino acid sequence: CASSVGADTQYF.